The entry below describes one T cell receptor (beta chain). No antigen is known for it. This entry comes from a study of blood T cells in healthy people across ages. Study-wide results and caveats: TCR beta diversity was tightly associated with the proportion of naive T cells.

It was with a sample-barcoded 5' primer and a J-beta primer mix that a second PCR of about 7 to 12 cycles was run. Each CDR3 protein gets one entry after TCRdb re-called the 5' RACE reads with MiXCR. The data contain 800,000 to 950,000 distinct CDR3 sequences, approximately 35% of them seen just once; the ten biggest clones take up about an eighth. Trimming took off 3 bases at V and 5 bases at J, with 10 bases between the two ends. Germline CDR1 SNHLY, CDR2 FYNNEI. CDR3 size: 13 residues. The V call is TRBV2, the J call TRBJ1-2; a possible D gene is TRBD1 (5 bases). The clonotype originates from a man between 18 and 29 years old in good health. The specimen was blood. The DNA for the CDR3 is TGTGCCAGCAGTGAGGGGTCAGGGTATGGCTACACCTTC. This codes for CASSEGSGYGYTF.